Shown below are 28 T cell receptor beta chains from a single sample sequenced in a study of shared T cell receptors in the human thymus. Generated by immunoSEQ multiplex PCR, the TCRdb table keeps only in-frame clones and is missing some. The table lists hundreds of thousands of clones, around 95% of them singletons, with 0.02% in the top ten. The sample was thymocytes. These receptors came from a human donor.

The chain uses TRBV27 and TRBJ2-7; the D gene could be TRBD1 or TRBD2 (6 bases each). Germline CDR1 and CDR2: MNHEY and SMNVEV (reference sequence). Between the trimmed V and J ends, which lost 4 bases and 0 bases, there was a span of 10 bases. This CDR3 comprises 14 residues. CDR3: CASSWGDTSYEQYF. The CDR3 nucleotides read TGTGCCAGCAGTTGGGGGGACACCTCCTACGAGCAGTACTTC.

This sequence joins TRBV7-4 and TRBJ2-1, with 11 bases lining up with TRBD2. CDR1 SGHVT and CDR2 SQSDAQ come from the germline V gene. There are 14 residues in the CDR3. After removal of 6 bases from V and 5 bases from J, the junction contained 3 bases not matched to a gene. In nucleotides, the CDR3 is TGTGCCAGCAGTACTAGCGGGAGCAACAATGAGCAGTTCTTC. The encoded protein is CASSTSGSNNEQFF.

This sequence joins TRBV4-2 and TRBJ2-4, with D unresolved. Germline V gene lookup returns CDR1 LGHNA and CDR2 YNFKEQ. CDR3 size: 13 residues. V was clipped by 4 bases and J by 3 bases, with 7 bases between them. CDR3 residues: CASSLDGKNIQYF. The DNA of the CDR3 is TGTGCCAGCAGCCTGGATGGCAAAAACATTCAGTACTTC.

V usage is TRBV27 and J usage is TRBJ1-4; 7 bases line up with TRBD1. The ends lost 5 bases at V and 5 bases at J; junction bases unmatched: 11. The CDR3 sequence is 16 residues long. The V gene's germline CDR1 is MNHEY and CDR2 SMNVEV (reference sequence). CDR3 loop: CASSQAYRGGNEKLFF. The CDR3 DNA sequence: TGTGCCAGCAGTCAAGCCTACAGGGGAGGGAATGAAAAACTGTTTTTT.

The chain links TRBV5-1 to TRBJ1-2; D is perhaps TRBD1 (6 bases). Trimming removed 7 bases at V and 3 bases at J, with 10 bases between. The CDR3 contains 12 residues. Germline CDR1 is SGHRS and CDR2 is YFSETQ. The CDR3 is CASRDIYYGYTF. For the CDR3, the DNA is TGCGCCAGCCGGGACATATACTATGGCTACACCTTC.

This sequence joins TRBV27 and TRBJ1-5, with D perhaps matching TRBD1 (5 bases). Trimming took off 3 bases at V and 4 bases at J, with 19 bases between the two ends. The CDR3 spans 17 residues. Germline loops: CDR1 MNHEY, CDR2 SMNVEV (reference sequence). CDR3 coding DNA: TGTGCCAGCAGTTTTACATACCGGGACCTTCAGAATCAGCCCCAGCATTTT. Translated, it gives CASSFTYRDLQNQPQHF.

The chain joins TRBV28 to TRBJ1-5; D might be TRBD1 (6 bases). Germline V CDR1 and CDR2: MDHEN, SYDVKM. Trimming took 0 bases from V and 0 from J, leaving 9 bases between them. This CDR3 region has 16 residues. The CDR3 here is CASSLWPTGSNQPQHF. DNA for the CDR3: TGTGCCAGCAGTTTATGGCCGACAGGTAGCAATCAGCCCCAGCATTTT.

The J gene is TRBJ2-2, the V gene TRBV7-9, with 8 bases that match TRBD2. This CDR3 spans 16 amino acids. Germline V gene lookup returns CDR1 SEHNR and CDR2 FQNEAQ (reference sequence). V gave up 0 bases and J gave up 4 bases; unmatched junction bases: 4. This chain's CDR3 is CASSLAQGLGTGELFF. The CDR3 bases are TGTGCCAGCAGCTTAGCCCAGGGACTAGGCACCGGGGAGCTGTTTTTT.

The V call is TRBV5-1, the J call TRBJ2-2; D gene uncertain. Trimming took 4 bases from V and 3 from J, leaving 10 bases between them. CDR1 is SGHRS and CDR2 is YFSETQ in the germline V gene. This CDR3 spans 14 amino acids. CDR3 sequence reads: CASSVVPDTGELFF. CDR3 in DNA: TGCGCCAGCAGCGTTGTGCCCGACACCGGGGAGCTGTTTTTT.

This sequence joins TRBV28 and TRBJ2-7; 10 nucleotides line up with TRBD1. Trimming at V came to 4 bases and at J to 3 bases, leaving 6 bases not matched to a gene. CDR1 and CDR2 from the germline V gene are MDHEN and SYDVKM. CDR3 size: 15 residues. The CDR3 DNA reads as TGTGCCAGCAGTTGCCGGGACAGGGGTTTCTACGAGCAGTACTTC. Its translation is CASSCRDRGFYEQYF.

V usage is TRBV10-3 and J usage is TRBJ1-6; D unclear. CDR1 is ENHRY and CDR2 is SYGVKD in the germline V gene. This CDR3 is 20 amino acids long. The V and J ends lost 2 bases and 5 bases respectively, with 25 bases between them. The CDR3 here is CAISESVNWGARQNNSPLHF. The DNA for the CDR3 is TGTGCCATCAGTGAGAGTGTAAACTGGGGAGCGCGTCAGAATAATTCACCCCTCCACTTT.

The rearrangement joins TRBV6-1 to TRBJ2-5, with 7 bases that match TRBD1. Germline values: CDR1 MNHNS, CDR2 SASEGT. The CDR3 has 14 residues. V shed 7 bases and J 2 bases; nucleotides not matched to a gene: 7. The CDR3 reads CASTGQVIQETQYF. DNA for the CDR3: TGTGCCAGCACCGGACAGGTCATTCAAGAGACCCAGTACTTC.

The V gene is TRBV7-3, the J gene TRBJ1-1; possibly TRBD1 for D (5 bases). V gave up 2 bases and J gave up 2 bases, with 6 bases separating them. Germline V gene data show CDR1 as SGHTA and CDR2 as FQGTGA. The CDR3 consists of 13 residues. The CDR3, as DNA: TGTGCCAGCAGCTTAGGGGCTAACACTGAAGCTTTCTTT. It translates to CASSLGANTEAFF.

This chain joins TRBV27 and TRBJ2-2; 9 bases align to TRBD2. From germline, CDR1 is MNHEY and CDR2 SMNVEV (reference sequence). V shed 6 bases and J 4 bases; nucleotides not matched to a gene: 9. This CDR3 has 16 amino acids. CDR3 loop: CASRRGAGGCTGELFF. The CDR3, as DNA: TGTGCCAGCAGGAGGGGAGCGGGAGGATGCACCGGGGAGCTGTTTTTT.

V gene TRBV5-5 combines with J gene TRBJ2-3, with 8 bases lining up with TRBD2. Germline trimming cut 6 bases from V and 4 bases from J; bases unmatched to any gene: 4. Germline V gene lookup returns CDR1 SGHKS and CDR2 YYEKEE (reference sequence). The CDR3 is 13 residues long. The CDR3 region has the DNA TGTGCCAGCACCCCGGGGGGGGCAGATACGCAGTATTTT. Amino acids: CASTPGGADTQYF.

The chain uses TRBV6-5 and TRBJ2-6; no clear D gene. The V gene lost 2 bases and the J gene lost 0 bases, with 5 bases spanning the gap. Germline V CDR1 and CDR2: MNHEY, SVGAGI. CDR3 length: 15 amino acids. The CDR3 nucleotides read TGTGCCAGCAGTTACATGTTCTCTGGGGCCAACGTCCTGACTTTC. Translation gives CASSYMFSGANVLTF.

The CDR3 nucleotides read TGTGCCAGCAGGGTAGCGCGCACAGATACGCAGTATTTT. Translated, it gives CASRVARTDTQYF. The chain carries TRBV28 and TRBJ2-3; D possibly corresponds to TRBD2 (5 bases). CDR1 is MDHEN, CDR2 SYDVKM, per germline. The V gene lost 6 bases and the J gene lost 1 base, with 8 bases spanning the gap. The CDR3 is 13 amino acids.

The V call is TRBV18, the J call TRBJ2-7; 7 nucleotides match TRBD2. In germline, CDR1 is KGHSH, CDR2 LQKENI. V lost 2 bases, J lost 4 bases, and 5 bases stayed unmatched. The CDR3 is 14 residues long. The CDR3, as DNA: TGTGCCAGCTCACCAGGGGGGGGAAGGTACGAGCAGTACTTC. It encodes CASSPGGGRYEQYF.

V usage is TRBV15 and J usage is TRBJ1-2; 7 bases fit TRBD1. Germline V gives CDR1 LNHNV, CDR2 YYDKDF (reference sequence). J lost 8 bases, V lost 5 bases, and 17 bases had no gene match. This CDR3 has 16 amino acids. CDR3: CATSRTTGYGDPGYTF. The CDR3 DNA reads TGTGCCACCAGCCGCACGACAGGGTACGGCGATCCAGGCTACACCTTC.

This clone was picked up a small number of times. Other DNA sequences in this sample translate to the same CDR3. J is TRBJ1-1 and V is TRBV20-1; D gene uncertain. V was cut by 1 base and J by 6 bases, with 3 bases left in between. This CDR3 has 10 amino acids. Germline V gene lookup returns CDR1 DFQATT and CDR2 SNEGSKA (reference sequence). The CDR3 region is CSARGPEAFF. CDR3 coding DNA: TGCAGTGCTAGAGGTCCTGAAGCTTTCTTT.

The V gene is TRBV27, the J gene TRBJ1-5; a weak D match, TRBD1 (6 bases). The CDR3 runs to 16 residues. Trimming cost V 2 bases and J 0 bases, with 11 bases left between them. Looked up from germline, CDR1 is MNHEY and CDR2 is SMNVEV (reference sequence). The CDR3 reads CASSLRGGYSNQPQHF. The CDR3 bases are TGTGCCAGCAGTTTACGGGGGGGCTATAGCAATCAGCCCCAGCATTTT.

This chain joins TRBV19 and TRBJ1-2; D is possibly TRBD1 (5 bases). CDR3 length equals 17 residues. The V gene's germline CDR1 is LNHDA and CDR2 SQIVND (reference sequence). V lost 4 bases to trimming and J lost 0 bases, with 18 bases between them. CDR3 DNA sequence: TGTGCCAGTAGTACTCGGGTCAGGGAGTCGGCTAACTATGGCTACACCTTC. Translating gives CASSTRVRESANYGYTF. The full variable domain, its missing parts supplied by reference TRBV19 and TRBJ1-2, is DGGITQSPKYLFRKEGQNVTLSCEQNLNHDAMYWYRQDPGQGLRLIYYSQIVNDFQKGDIAEGYSVSREKKESFPLTVTSAQKNPTAFYLCASSTRVRESANYGYTFGSGTRLTVV.

CDR3 protein: CASSRDRGDQPQHF. In nucleotides, the CDR3 is TGTGCCAGCAGCCGGGACAGGGGTGATCAGCCCCAGCATTTT. The V and J genes are TRBV7-8 and TRBJ1-5; 10 nucleotides agree with TRBD1. This CDR3 is built from 14 residues. With V trimmed by 5 bases and J by 5 bases, 3 bases remained unmatched. The germline V gene has CDR1 SGHVS and CDR2 FQNEAQ. The variable domain in full, with the rest retrieved from reference TRBV7-8 and TRBJ1-5, is GAGVSQSPRYKVAKRGQDVALRCDPISGHVSLFWYQQALGQGPEFLTYFQNEAQLDKSGLPSDRFFAERPEGSVSTLKIQRTQQEDSAVYLCASSRDRGDQPQHFGDGTRLSIL.

The chain joins TRBV21-1 to TRBJ2-7; the table gives TRBD1 as D, unverified against the DNA. TRBV21-1 is termed a pseudogene. The CDR3 runs to 14 residues. The CDR3 sequence is CASSPNSTNYEQYF. DNA of the CDR3: TGTGCCAGCAGCCCTAACAGCACCAACTACGAGCAGTACTTC.

CDR3 residues: CASSFLDSSTDTQYF. The DNA of the CDR3 is TGTGCCAGCAGCTTCCTAGATTCTAGCACAGATACGCAGTATTTT. J is TRBJ2-3 and V is TRBV5-6; D is unresolved. Trimming took off 2 bases at V and 0 bases at J, with 10 bases between the two ends. This CDR3 has 15 amino acids. Germline CDR1 is SGHDT and CDR2 is YYEEEE.

The chain has TRBV28 and TRBJ2-3, with D hard to call. Per germline, CDR1 MDHEN and CDR2 SYDVKM. This CDR3 region has 15 residues. Trimming removed 6 bases from V and 0 bases from J, with 13 bases in between. The CDR3 region has the DNA TGTGCCAGCAGCCCAATAGGCACTAGCACAGATACGCAGTATTTT. It translates to CASSPIGTSTDTQYF.

The V call is TRBV28, the J call TRBJ2-2; 11 bases match TRBD1. The V segment lost 3 bases and the J segment 3 bases; nucleotides outside the gene matches: 3. Germline lookup yields CDR1 MDHEN and CDR2 SYDVKM. The CDR3 is 16 residues long. DNA of the CDR3: TGTGCCAGCAGTTTCACGGGACAGGGGGACACCGGGGAGCTGTTTTTT. Residues: CASSFTGQGDTGELFF.

V and J are TRBV2 and TRBJ2-1; D unresolved. The germline gives CDR1 SNHLY, CDR2 FYNNEI. This CDR3 has 10 amino acids. The V end was cut by 6 bases, the J end by 7 bases, with 4 bases between. CDR3 nucleotides: TGTGCCAGCAGAGTAAATGAGCAGTTCTTC. This sequence encodes CASRVNEQFF.